Described below is a single T cell receptor (beta chain) sequence and its context. The sample comes from a study of cytomegalovirus exposure and HLA in healthy donors. PCR involved 60 Vbeta and 13 Jbeta primers. The repertoire was sequenced with immunoSEQ multiplex PCR; TCRdb's copy has only in-frame clones and lacks some. This sample has approximately 210,000 clones; roughly 73% occur once, and the top ten carry approximately 2%. V was clipped by 6 bases and J by 3 bases, with 15 bases between them. The germline V gene encodes CDR1 SQVTM and CDR2 ANQGSEA. CDR3 length: 14 amino acids. Sequenced input: PBMCs. V and J are TRBV29-1 and TRBJ2-1; tentative D call: TRBD1 (7 bases). The clonotype comes from a woman aged 25 to 45 in good health and CMV-seropositive. This CDR3 is CSVTQGGLYNEQFF. In DNA, the CDR3 is TGCAGCGTCACTCAGGGGGGACTCTACAATGAGCAGTTCTTC.